Below, 4 T cell receptor beta chains from the same sample are listed, as sequenced in a study of blood T cell repertoires in COVID-19. TCRdb's copy holds only in-frame clones and misses some; the assay was immunoSEQ multiplex PCR. Among 140,000 to 150,000 clones, approximately 80% were seen once, and the ten largest hold about 5%. Sequencing was carried out using peripheral blood. The origin of the receptors is a woman aged 50 to 60 with acute or convalescent COVID-19.

The chain has TRBV7-2 and TRBJ1-2; weak D call: TRBD1 (5 bases). This CDR3 is built from 14 residues. CDR1 and CDR2 from the germline V gene are SGHTA and FQGNSA. V was shortened by 3 bases and J by 3 bases, with 11 bases between the two germline ends. In DNA, the CDR3 is TGTGCCAGCAGCTTGTCAGGGCTTGACTATGGCTACACCTTC. It translates to CASSLSGLDYGYTF.

Regarding this clone: One end of the junction varies from germline; a read error may be responsible. The genes are TRBV28 and TRBJ1-2; D gene uncertain. The germline gives CDR1 MDHEN, CDR2 SYDVKM. The length of the CDR3 is 11 residues. The CDR3 DNA reads TGTGCCAGCGAGGCCTTCGCCGTAACCACTTTC. Protein sequence: CASEAFAVTTF.

V usage is TRBV7-2 and J usage is TRBJ1-2; no clear D gene. Per germline, CDR1 SGHTA and CDR2 FQGNSA. Deletions cut 1 base from V and 4 bases from J, with 13 bases between. The CDR3 is made up of 15 amino acids. In DNA form, the CDR3 reads TGTGCCAGCAGCTTAGACTCTCAGCGGGGCTATGGCTACACCTTC. Translated, it gives CASSLDSQRGYGYTF.

This clone has more than one count but fewer than ten. V and J are TRBV7-2 and TRBJ1-2; TRBD1 might be the D (5 bases). Germline-derived CDR1 and CDR2 are SGHTA and FQGNSA. The CDR3 covers 16 residues. V was shortened by 5 bases and J by 4 bases, with 20 bases between the two germline ends. The CDR3 sequence: CASSPDQFQGIYGYTF. In nucleotides, the CDR3 is TGTGCCAGCAGCCCAGACCAATTTCAGGGTATCTATGGCTACACCTTC.